The 22 T cell receptor beta chains reported below all come from one sample, sequenced in a study of blood T cell repertoires in COVID-19. Clones were read by immunoSEQ multiplex PCR, and TCRdb kept only the in-frame ones, dropping some. The sample lists under 300,000 clones, over 80% occurring once. The sequenced sample was PBMCs or T cells enriched from blood (not recorded which). The receptors were sampled from a human donor in a cohort exposed to, infected with or recovered from COVID-19 (not recorded which). The donor label of this sample is uncertain.

The chain carries TRBV7-2 and TRBJ1-4; D is perhaps TRBD1 (5 bases). Looked up from germline, CDR1 is SGHTA and CDR2 is FQGNSA. The CDR3 spans 15 residues. Trimming took off 5 bases at V and 7 bases at J, with 17 bases between the two ends. CDR3 DNA: TGTGCCAGCAGCCCTGGCCCGCCCGGGGGTGAAAAACTGTTTTTT. This encodes CASSPGPPGGEKLFF.

The V call is TRBV5-6, the J call TRBJ2-7; TRBD1 matches at 9 bases. CDR1 is SGHDT, CDR2 YYEEEE, per germline. The CDR3 length is 15 residues. V lost 3 bases and J lost 5; bases outside the gene matches: 9. The CDR3 region is CASSSEGTGYHEQYF. The CDR3 nucleotides are TGTGCCAGCAGCTCCGAGGGGACAGGGTACCACGAGCAGTACTTC.

This sequence joins TRBV10-1 and TRBJ1-5; unclear D gene. V lost 4 bases to trimming and J lost 7 bases, with 20 bases between them. There are 16 residues in the CDR3. CDR1 WNHNN and CDR2 SYGVQD come from the germline V gene (reference sequence). The CDR3 spells CASSVYVGPLRQPQHF. The CDR3 DNA reads TGCGCCAGCAGTGTTTATGTCGGTCCGCTTCGGCAGCCCCAGCATTTT.

The chain joins TRBV3-1 (or the pseudogene TRBV3-2) to TRBJ1-2; 7 bases align to TRBD1. Germline trimming cut 1 base from V and 5 bases from J; bases unmatched to any gene: 13. CDR1 is LGHDT and CDR2 is YNNKEL in the germline V gene (reference sequence). The CDR3 contains 17 residues. In DNA form, the CDR3 reads TGTGCCAGCAGCCAAGCCTTCGACAGGGATGGAAGGTATGGCTACACCTTC. It is translated as CASSQAFDRDGRYGYTF.

The CDR3 is CASTRVRGTQETQYF. CDR3 DNA sequence: TGTGCCAGCACCCGGGTTCGCGGCACCCAAGAGACCCAGTACTTC. The J gene is TRBJ2-5, the V gene TRBV5-8; D remains unclear. Germline V gene data show CDR1 as SGHTS and CDR2 as YDEGEE. This CDR3 spans 15 amino acids. Between the trimmed V and J ends, which lost 6 bases and 1 base, there was a span of 16 bases.

The rearrangement links TRBV2 to TRBJ2-5; a possible D gene is TRBD2 (6 bases). The CDR3 extends over 14 amino acids. V lost 4 bases and J 4 bases, leaving 13 bases between the germline ends. Germline V gene data show CDR1 as SNHLY and CDR2 as FYNNEI. For the CDR3, the DNA is TGTGCCAGCAGTGGTTCAGCGGGTATAGAGACCCAGTACTTC. Translation: CASSGSAGIETQYF.

The rearrangement links TRBV30 to TRBJ2-6, with D possibly being TRBD2 (5 bases). The CDR3 is 15 residues long. V was clipped by 5 bases and J by 2 bases, with 13 bases between them. Germline V gene lookup returns CDR1 GTSNPN and CDR2 SVGIG (reference sequence). The CDR3 DNA sequence: TGTGCCTGGGAGATTGACGGGGCTGGGGCCAACGTCCTGACTTTC. As protein: CAWEIDGAGANVLTF.

V is TRBV30 and J is TRBJ1-2; perhaps TRBD1 as D (5 bases). Germline V CDR1 and CDR2: GTSNPN, SVGIG (reference sequence). With 2 bases removed from V and 8 bases from J, the gap between germline ends came to 12 bases. The CDR3 is 12 amino acids. CDR3: CAWSSSGGGYTF. The CDR3, as DNA: TGTGCCTGGAGTAGTAGCGGGGGAGGCTACACCTTC.

The rearrangement links TRBV6-6 to TRBJ1-3; TRBD1 might be the D (5 bases). This CDR3 contains 12 residues. Looked up from germline, CDR1 is MNHNY and CDR2 is SVGAGI (reference sequence). CDR3 amino acids: CGGGESGNTIYF. The DNA of the CDR3 is TGTGGCGGGGGGGAGTCCGGAAACACCATATATTTT.

The V and J genes are TRBV9 and TRBJ1-1, with D unclear. This CDR3 has 14 residues. From germline, CDR1 is SGDLS and CDR2 YYNGEE. V lost 6 bases and J lost 0, with 12 bases in between. CDR3 amino acids: CASNNPLMNTEAFF. Written as DNA, the CDR3 is TGTGCCAGCAACAACCCCCTTATGAACACTGAAGCTTTCTTT.

This chain uses TRBV7-8 with TRBJ2-3; perhaps TRBD2 as D (5 bases). Looked up from germline, CDR1 is SGHVS and CDR2 is FQNEAQ. The CDR3 has 13 residues. V shed 1 base and J shed 5 bases, with 7 bases lying between them. The CDR3 spells CASSLDRGDTQYF. In DNA form, the CDR3 reads TGTGCCAGCAGCTTAGATCGGGGAGATACGCAGTATTTT.

This clone was counted a single time. V and J are TRBV6-5 and TRBJ1-1; possibly TRBD1 for D (5 bases). Looked up from germline, CDR1 is MNHEY and CDR2 is SVGAGI. With 6 bases removed from V and 3 bases from J, the gap between germline ends came to 14 bases. The CDR3 extends over 14 amino acids. CDR3 nucleotide sequence: TGTGCCAGCAGGGACAAGAAATTTGACACTGAAGCTTTCTTT. Translating it yields CASRDKKFDTEAFF.

V and J are TRBV5-4 and TRBJ1-1, with 7 bases that match TRBD1. Germline lookup yields CDR1 SGHNT and CDR2 YYREEE (reference sequence). The CDR3 sequence is 15 residues long. Trimming took 4 bases from V and 4 from J; bases not matched to a gene: 10. The CDR3 loop is CASSRGRGGGTEAFF. The CDR3 DNA sequence: TGTGCCAGCAGCCGAGGGAGAGGGGGCGGCACTGAAGCTTTCTTT.

This clone came up once. V usage is TRBV6-6 and J usage is TRBJ1-2, with unresolved D. Germline assignment: CDR1 MNHNY and CDR2 SVGAGI (reference sequence). This CDR3 is 13 amino acids long. Deletions cut 10 bases from V and 2 bases from J, with 14 bases between. The CDR3 protein is CATLRGRNYGYTF. The CDR3 DNA reads TGTGCCACCCTGCGTGGGAGGAACTATGGCTACACCTTC.

The DNA of the CDR3 is TGTGCCAGCTCACCTGGAGGAAGAAGCTACGAGCAGTACTTC. Its translation: CASSPGGRSYEQYF. This chain joins TRBV18 and TRBJ2-7, with D maybe TRBD2 (5 bases). Germline V CDR1 and CDR2: KGHSH, LQKENI. Trimming stripped 3 bases from V and 3 bases from J, with 12 bases between. The CDR3 loop spans 14 amino acids.

The rearrangement uses TRBV9 and TRBJ2-7; D gene unclear. CDR1 SGDLS and CDR2 YYNGEE come from the germline V gene. The CDR3 runs to 12 residues. The ends were cut back, 2 bases at V and 3 bases at J, with 6 bases in the middle. Here the CDR3 reads CASSVSDYEQYF. The CDR3 coding sequence is TGTGCCAGCAGCGTGAGTGACTACGAGCAGTACTTC.

This sequence joins TRBV19 and TRBJ2-7; D not certain. The CDR3 covers 13 residues. Looked up from germline, CDR1 is LNHDA and CDR2 is SQIVND (reference sequence). V lost 2 bases and J 7 bases, leaving 12 bases between the germline ends. The CDR3 region is CASSISLTFEQYF. The CDR3 DNA reads TGTGCCAGTAGTATAAGTTTAACATTTGAGCAGTACTTC. Based on the CDR3 plus reference TRBV19 and TRBJ2-7, the full variable domain is DGGITQSPKYLFRKEGQNVTLSCEQNLNHDAMYWYRQDPGQGLRLIYYSQIVNDFQKGDIAEGYSVSREKKESFPLTVTSAQKNPTAFYLCASSISLTFEQYFGPGTRLTVT.

The chain couples TRBV5-1 to TRBJ2-7; D is perhaps TRBD2 (5 bases). The CDR3 loop spans 14 amino acids. V was clipped by 0 bases and J by 7 bases, with 14 bases between them. CDR1 and CDR2 (germline): SGHRS, YFSETQ. Here the CDR3 reads CASSLGRVGGEQYF. CDR3 DNA sequence: TGCGCCAGCAGCTTGGGACGGGTCGGAGGAGAGCAGTACTTC.

The chain recombines TRBV6-2 or TRBV6-3 with TRBJ2-7, with D tentatively TRBD2 (6 bases). With 6 bases removed from V and 1 base from J, the gap between germline ends came to 16 bases. This CDR3 spans 15 amino acids. The germline V gene encodes CDR1 MNHEY and CDR2 SVGEGT. This chain's CDR3 is CASSPGRGLSYEQYF. CDR3 sequence (DNA): TGTGCCAGCAGCCCCGGACGGGGGTTGTCCTACGAGCAGTACTTC.

The V and J genes are TRBV18 and TRBJ2-1, with 9 bases lining up with TRBD1. The CDR3 length is 13 residues. The V gene end was trimmed by 3 bases and the J gene end by 8 bases; junction bases not matched to a gene: 2. From germline, CDR1 is KGHSH and CDR2 LQKENI. CDR3 DNA sequence: TGTGCCAGCTCACCTCGACAGGGGGATGAGCAGTTCTTC. It codes for CASSPRQGDEQFF.

The chain carries TRBV28 and TRBJ1-1; 9 bases are shared with TRBD1. Germline V gene data show CDR1 as MDHEN and CDR2 as SYDVKM. J gave up 0 bases and V 3 bases, and 8 bases lay outside the gene matches. This CDR3 is built from 17 residues. CDR3 in amino acids: CASSFRGQGFMNTEAFF. The DNA for the CDR3 is TGTGCCAGCAGTTTTAGAGGACAGGGGTTTATGAACACTGAAGCTTTCTTT.

The chain uses TRBV30 and TRBJ1-4, with 7 nucleotides matching TRBD1. The germline V gene encodes CDR1 GTSNPN and CDR2 SVGIG (reference sequence). V lost 0 bases, J lost 3 bases, and 4 bases stayed unmatched. The CDR3 is 15 residues long. The CDR3 coding sequence is TGTGCCTGGAGTGTACGTACAGGGGCTAATGAAAAACTGTTTTTT. Protein sequence: CAWSVRTGANEKLFF.